This TCR beta chain was captured by sequencing in a study of patients and donors after allogeneic stem cell transplantation. This clonotype appeared a few times. TCRdb called the RT-PCR reads again in MiXCR, with one record for every CDR3 protein. The sample carries more than 150,000 distinct CDR3 sequences, about 24% recorded once. Per germline, CDR1 DFQATT and CDR2 SNEGSKA (reference sequence). V lost 4 bases, J lost 1 base, and 3 bases stayed unmatched. The CDR3 length is 14 residues. The receptor comes from a human donor who was either an allogeneic HSCT recipient or a stem cell or donor lymphocyte infusion donor (not recorded which). It is not recorded whose cells these are; they may come from a transplant donor. V gene TRBV20-1 combines with J gene TRBJ1-5, with 8 positions matching TRBD1. The sequenced material came from blood, either unsorted or a sorted T cell fraction (not recorded which). For the CDR3, the DNA is TGCAGTGCTACAGGGGGCACGAGCAATCAGCCCCAGCATTTT. This codes for CSATGGTSNQPQHF.